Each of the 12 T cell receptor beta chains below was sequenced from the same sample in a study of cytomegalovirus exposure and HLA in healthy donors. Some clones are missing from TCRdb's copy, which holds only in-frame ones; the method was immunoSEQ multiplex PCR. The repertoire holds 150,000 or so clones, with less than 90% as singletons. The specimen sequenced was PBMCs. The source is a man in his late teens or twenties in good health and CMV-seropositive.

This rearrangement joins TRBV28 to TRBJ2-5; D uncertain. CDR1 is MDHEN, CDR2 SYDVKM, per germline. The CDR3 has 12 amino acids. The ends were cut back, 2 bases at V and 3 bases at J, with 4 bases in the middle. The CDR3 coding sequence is TGTGCCAGCAGTTTACCCGAAGAGACCCAGTACTTC. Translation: CASSLPEETQYF.

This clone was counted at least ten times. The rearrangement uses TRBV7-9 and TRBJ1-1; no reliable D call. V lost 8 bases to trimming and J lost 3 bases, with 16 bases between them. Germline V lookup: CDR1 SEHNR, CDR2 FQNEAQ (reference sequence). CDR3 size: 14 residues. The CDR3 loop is CASRSPNDDTEAFF. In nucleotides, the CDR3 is TGTGCCAGCCGTAGCCCAAATGACGACACTGAAGCTTTCTTT.

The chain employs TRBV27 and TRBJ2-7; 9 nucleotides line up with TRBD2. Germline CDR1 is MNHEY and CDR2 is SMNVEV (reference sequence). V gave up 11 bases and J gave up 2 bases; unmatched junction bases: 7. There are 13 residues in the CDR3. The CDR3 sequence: CAGPLAGPYEQYF. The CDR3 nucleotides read TGTGCCGGACCACTAGCGGGTCCCTACGAGCAGTACTTC.

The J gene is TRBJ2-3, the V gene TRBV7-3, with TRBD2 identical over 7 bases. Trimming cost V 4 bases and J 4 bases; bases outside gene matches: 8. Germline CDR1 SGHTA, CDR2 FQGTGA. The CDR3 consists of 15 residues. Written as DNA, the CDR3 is TGTGCCAGCAGCTCCACCGGGACTAATCCAGATACGCAGTATTTT. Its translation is CASSSTGTNPDTQYF.

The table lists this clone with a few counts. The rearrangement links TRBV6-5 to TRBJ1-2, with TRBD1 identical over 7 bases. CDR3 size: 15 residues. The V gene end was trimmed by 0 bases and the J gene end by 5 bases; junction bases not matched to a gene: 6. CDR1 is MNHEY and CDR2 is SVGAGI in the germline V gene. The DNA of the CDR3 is TGTGCCAGCAGTTACTCGAGCCCCAGGGGGTATGGCTACACCTTC. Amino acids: CASSYSSPRGYGYTF.

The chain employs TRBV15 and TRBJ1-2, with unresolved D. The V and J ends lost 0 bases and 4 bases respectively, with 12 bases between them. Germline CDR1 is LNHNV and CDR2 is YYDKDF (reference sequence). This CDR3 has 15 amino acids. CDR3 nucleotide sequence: TGTGCCACCAGCAGAGATTCCGGGTTTGGCTATGGCTACACCTTC. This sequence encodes CATSRDSGFGYGYTF.

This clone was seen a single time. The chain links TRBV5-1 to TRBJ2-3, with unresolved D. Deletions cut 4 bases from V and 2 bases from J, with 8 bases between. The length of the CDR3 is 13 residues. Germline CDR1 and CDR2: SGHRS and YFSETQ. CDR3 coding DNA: TGCGCCAGCAGCCTAGGATTCACAGATACGCAGTATTTT. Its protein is CASSLGFTDTQYF.

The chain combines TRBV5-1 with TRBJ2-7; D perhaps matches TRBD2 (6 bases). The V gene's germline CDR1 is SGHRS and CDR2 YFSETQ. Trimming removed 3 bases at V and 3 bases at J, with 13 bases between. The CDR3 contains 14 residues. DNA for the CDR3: TGCGCCAGCAGCTCAGGGACTGGGTTCTACGAGCAGTACTTC. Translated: CASSSGTGFYEQYF.

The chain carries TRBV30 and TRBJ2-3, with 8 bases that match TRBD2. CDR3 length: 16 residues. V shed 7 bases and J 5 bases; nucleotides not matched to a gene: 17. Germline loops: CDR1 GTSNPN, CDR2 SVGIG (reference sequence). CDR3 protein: CAYTQREFPYGDTQYF. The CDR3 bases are TGTGCCTACACCCAGCGGGAGTTCCCTTATGGAGATACGCAGTATTTT.

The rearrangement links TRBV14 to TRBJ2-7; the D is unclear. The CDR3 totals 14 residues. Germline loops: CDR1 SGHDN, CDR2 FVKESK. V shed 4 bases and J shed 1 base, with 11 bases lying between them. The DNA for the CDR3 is TGTGCCAGCAGCCTCTCAGGCCGATCCTACGAGCAGTACTTC. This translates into CASSLSGRSYEQYF.

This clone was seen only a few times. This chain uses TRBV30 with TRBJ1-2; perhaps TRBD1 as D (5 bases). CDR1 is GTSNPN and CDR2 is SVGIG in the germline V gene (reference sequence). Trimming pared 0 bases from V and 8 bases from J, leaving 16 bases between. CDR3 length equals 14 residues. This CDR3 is CAWSVGTDYGGYTF. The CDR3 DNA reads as TGTGCCTGGAGTGTTGGGACTGACTATGGGGGCTACACCTTC.

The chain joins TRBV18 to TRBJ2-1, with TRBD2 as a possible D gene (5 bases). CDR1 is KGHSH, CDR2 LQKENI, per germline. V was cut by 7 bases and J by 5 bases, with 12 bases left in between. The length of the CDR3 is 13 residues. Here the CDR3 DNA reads TGTGCCAGCTGGATGGACGGGAACAATGAGCAGTTCTTC. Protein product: CASWMDGNNEQFF.